A selection of T cell receptor beta chains follows, all from one sample in a study of cytotoxic CD8 clonotypes in ibrutinib-treated CLL. Assay used: immunoSEQ multiplex PCR; TCRdb lists only in-frame clones, some missing. The table shows approximately 350,000 clones, with 67% occurring only once. The starting material was PBMCs, obtained after 36 months of ibrutinib treatment. The receptor set was obtained from a human donor with chronic lymphocytic leukemia. CDR3s include the opening cysteine and the closing phenylalanine or tryptophan. The D gene is left open where the match is weak. Size is omitted from some rows. Given values are once, few, many or a class for expanded clones.

D gene: -
clone size: -
V gene: TRBV5-1
J gene: TRBJ2-4
CDR3 protein: CASSLNEVLAKNIQYF
CDR3 DNA: TGCGCCAGCAGCTTGAATGAAGTATTAGCCAAAAACATTCAGTACTTC

D gene: -
clone size: few
V gene: TRBV28
J gene: TRBJ1-2
CDR3 protein: CAIGNYGYTF
CDR3 DNA: TGTGCCATCGGAAACTATGGCTACACCTTC

D gene: TRBD1
clone size: -
V gene: TRBV4-1
J gene: TRBJ1-2
CDR3 protein: CASSPIPRQGVNYGYTF
CDR3 DNA: TGCGCCAGCAGCCCTATTCCGCGACAGGGTGTGAACTATGGCTACACCTTC

D gene: TRBD1
clone size: -
V gene: TRBV5-4
J gene: TRBJ2-7
CDR3 protein: CASSPGQGTSYEQYF
CDR3 DNA: TGTGCCAGCAGCCCCGGACAGGGCACCTCCTACGAGCAGTACTTC

D gene: -
clone size: -
V gene: TRBV2
J gene: TRBJ2-7
CDR3 protein: CASSVAHSYEQYF
CDR3 DNA: TGTGCCAGCAGTGTCGCTCACTCCTACGAGCAGTACTTC

D gene: -
clone size: -
V gene: TRBV23-1
J gene: TRBJ2-5
CDR3 protein: CASSQSGVGETQYF
CDR3 DNA: TGCGCCAGCAGTCAATCGGGGGTTGGGGAGACCCAGTACTTC

D gene: -
clone size: -
V gene: TRBV6-5
J gene: TRBJ1-4
CDR3 protein: CASSPGRVREKLFF
CDR3 DNA: TGTGCCAGCAGCCCCGGCAGGGTGAGAGAAAAACTGTTTTTT

D gene: TRBD1
clone size: -
V gene: TRBV7-2
J gene: TRBJ2-7
CDR3 protein: CASSLTGVGSSYEQYF
CDR3 DNA: TGTGCCAGCAGCTTAACAGGGGTGGGAAGCTCCTACGAGCAGTACTTC

D gene: -
clone size: -
V gene: TRBV14
J gene: TRBJ1-3
CDR3 protein: CASSQDLVRPSIYF
CDR3 DNA: TGTGCCAGCAGCCAAGATTTAGTTCGGCCCTCAATATATTTT

D gene: -
clone size: few
V gene: TRBV28
J gene: TRBJ2-7
CDR3 protein: CASSSTGFYEQYF
CDR3 DNA: TGTGCCAGCAGTTCAACAGGGTTCTACGAGCAGTACTTC

D gene: -
clone size: -
V gene: TRBV5-1
J gene: TRBJ1-1
CDR3 protein: CASSLIKGKNTEAFF
CDR3 DNA: TGCGCCAGCAGCTTGATAAAAGGGAAGAACACTGAAGCTTTCTTT

D gene: -
clone size: -
V gene: TRBV9
J gene: TRBJ1-1
CDR3 protein: CASSAGFEAFF
CDR3 DNA: TGTGCCAGCAGCGCAGGGTTCGAAGCTTTCTTT

D gene: -
clone size: -
V gene: TRBV7-2
J gene: TRBJ2-3
CDR3 protein: CASSKGGGPDTQYF
CDR3 DNA: TGTGCCAGCAGCAAGGGGGGTGGCCCAGATACGCAGTATTTT

D gene: -
clone size: once
V gene: TRBV6-5
J gene: TRBJ1-1
CDR3 protein: CASRFKLNTEAFF
CDR3 DNA: TGTGCCAGCAGGTTCAAGTTGAACACTGAAGCTTTCTTT

D gene: TRBD1
clone size: -
V gene: TRBV10-3
J gene: TRBJ2-3
CDR3 protein: CAISRQGPTDTQYF
CDR3 DNA: TGTGCCATCAGTCGACAGGGACCCACAGATACGCAGTATTTT

D gene: TRBD2
clone size: -
V gene: TRBV10-3
J gene: TRBJ2-7
CDR3 protein: CAISEGPREDAYEQYF
CDR3 DNA: TGTGCCATCAGTGAGGGGCCGCGGGAGGACGCCTACGAGCAGTACTTC

D gene: TRBD1
clone size: -
V gene: TRBV7-6
J gene: TRBJ2-5
CDR3 protein: CASSLAQGVGETQYF
CDR3 DNA: TGTGCCAGCAGCTTAGCCCAGGGGGTTGGAGAGACCCAGTACTTC

D gene: -
clone size: -
V gene: TRBV4-1
J gene: TRBJ2-6
CDR3 protein: CASSQPPGGGANVLTF
CDR3 DNA: TGCGCCAGCAGCCAACCACCTGGGGGTGGGGCCAACGTCCTGACTTTC

D gene: -
clone size: -
V gene: TRBV11-2
J gene: TRBJ1-2
CDR3 protein: CASSSSLLASSGYTF
CDR3 DNA: TGTGCCAGCAGCTCTTCGCTTTTGGCCTCTAGCGGCTACACCTTC

D gene: -
clone size: few
V gene: TRBV4-2
J gene: TRBJ1-5
CDR3 protein: CASSQESARNQPQHF
CDR3 DNA: TGTGCCAGCAGCCAAGAGTCGGCGCGCAATCAGCCCCAGCATTTT

D gene: TRBD1
clone size: once
V gene: TRBV28
J gene: TRBJ2-1
CDR3 protein: CASSLQGADEQFF
CDR3 DNA: TGTGCCAGCAGCCTACAGGGGGCGGATGAGCAGTTCTTC

D gene: TRBD2
clone size: -
V gene: TRBV7-8
J gene: TRBJ2-5
CDR3 protein: CASSLVASGGAGETQYF
CDR3 DNA: TGTGCCAGCAGCTTAGTGGCTAGCGGGGGGGCAGGGGAGACCCAGTACTTC

D gene: -
clone size: -
V gene: TRBV6-1
J gene: TRBJ1-2
CDR3 protein: CASSEGQATNYGYTF
CDR3 DNA: TGTGCCAGCAGTGAAGGGCAGGCGACTAACTATGGCTACACCTTC

D gene: -
clone size: few
V gene: TRBV4-1
J gene: TRBJ2-7
CDR3 protein: CASSPSRGHYEQYF
CDR3 DNA: TGCGCCAGCAGCCCTAGTAGAGGCCACTACGAGCAGTACTTC

D gene: -
clone size: -
V gene: TRBV2
J gene: TRBJ2-1
CDR3 protein: CASTLEWESRNEQFF
CDR3 DNA: TGTGCCAGCACCCTCGAGTGGGAGAGTAGGAATGAGCAGTTCTTC

D gene: -
clone size: -
V gene: TRBV28
J gene: TRBJ1-5
CDR3 protein: CASSGDQPQHF
CDR3 DNA: TGTGCCAGCAGTGGTGATCAGCCCCAGCATTTT

D gene: TRBD2
clone size: -
V gene: TRBV7-9
J gene: TRBJ2-1
CDR3 protein: CASSLAGGPSYNEQFF
CDR3 DNA: TGTGCCAGCAGCCTAGCGGGGGGGCCCTCCTACAATGAGCAGTTCTTC